Each of the 14 T cell receptor beta chains below was sequenced from the same sample in a study of breast tumors, draining lymph nodes, adjacent tissues. TCRdb called the multiplex PCR reads again in MiXCR, with one record for every CDR3 protein. The data show 180,000 or so distinct CDR3 sequences, around 33% seen once. Breast cancer patients provided tissue from their axillary draining lymph nodes. Sequenced: axillary lymph node tissue. The receptors stem from a female donor with breast cancer. Some clones in this sample may be carry-over from other donors' samples.

This clonotype showed up many times. The J gene is TRBJ1-5, the V gene TRBV2; D remains unclear. V lost 4 bases and J 3 bases, leaving 13 bases between the germline ends. The V gene's germline CDR1 is SNHLY and CDR2 FYNNEI. The CDR3 is 15 amino acids. In DNA form, the CDR3 reads TGTGCCAGCAGTGGGGAAGGAAGACTCAATCAGCCCCAGCATTTT. As protein: CASSGEGRLNQPQHF.

The chain combines TRBV20-1 with TRBJ2-3; 14 nucleotides line up with TRBD2. The length of the CDR3 is 16 residues. The germline V gene has CDR1 DFQATT and CDR2 SNEGSKA (reference sequence). Trimming removed 6 bases from V and 6 bases from J; junction bases left unmatched: 11. As DNA, the CDR3 is TGCAGTGCAAACGCCAGGACTAGCGGGGGGAGGGATACGCAGTATTTT. As protein: CSANARTSGGRDTQYF.

This clonotype was recorded many times. The chain joins TRBV5-1 to TRBJ1-2; TRBD1 matches 7 bases. This CDR3 spans 16 amino acids. The ends lost 4 bases at V and 3 bases at J; junction bases unmatched: 12. The germline gives CDR1 SGHRS, CDR2 YFSETQ. The CDR3 DNA reads TGCGCCAGCAGCCCGTTACCGACAGGGACGGACTATGGCTACACCTTC. It specifies CASSPLPTGTDYGYTF.

This clonotype was seen ten or more times. This CDR3 reads CASSPVFGGEQYF. The CDR3 DNA follows: TGTGCCAGCAGTCCCGTGTTTGGAGGCGAGCAGTACTTC. The chain couples TRBV28 to TRBJ2-7; possibly TRBD2 for D (5 bases). The CDR3 consists of 13 residues. V was pared by 5 bases and J by 6 bases, with 14 bases between. Germline-derived CDR1 and CDR2 are MDHEN and SYDVKM.

This clonotype was detected ten times or more. The rearrangement links TRBV3-1 to TRBJ1-4; D is possibly TRBD1 (5 bases). V lost 6 bases, J lost 5 bases, and 13 bases lay in between. The CDR3 is 14 residues long. Germline CDR1 reads LGHDT; CDR2 reads YNNKEL (reference sequence). For the CDR3, the DNA is TGTGCCAGCAGAAAGACGGGGGAGAATGAAAAACTGTTTTTT. Residues: CASRKTGENEKLFF.

This clonotype has at least ten counts. The chain carries TRBV19 and TRBJ1-2; D is perhaps TRBD1 (5 bases). The CDR3 is 14 residues long. V shed 9 bases and J shed 4 bases, with 18 bases lying between them. Germline V gene sequence: CDR1 LNHDA, CDR2 SQIVND (reference sequence). The CDR3 protein is CASTPTRGTYGYTF. As DNA, the CDR3 is TGTGCCAGCACCCCGACGCGGGGGACCTATGGCTACACCTTC.

In its sample, this clonotype was seen a few times. This chain links TRBV5-1 with TRBJ1-1, with D tentatively TRBD1 (6 bases). CDR3 length: 15 amino acids. The germline CDR1 and CDR2 sequences are SGHRS and YFSETQ. V lost 2 bases to trimming and J lost 1 base, with 12 bases between them. Written as DNA, the CDR3 is TGCGCCAGCAGCTTATGGGGGCCGGGGAACACTGAAGCTTTCTTT. Translated: CASSLWGPGNTEAFF.

The CDR3: CASSLVGGDDEQYF. The CDR3 DNA sequence: TGCGCCAGCAGCCTGGTTGGGGGGGACGACGAGCAGTACTTC. The chain links TRBV5-1 to TRBJ2-7, with TRBD2 matching over 7 bases. This CDR3 spans 14 amino acids. The trim removed 4 bases at V and 5 bases at J, leaving 9 bases unmatched. Germline assignment: CDR1 SGHRS and CDR2 YFSETQ. The full variable domain, its missing parts supplied by reference TRBV5-1 and TRBJ2-7, is KAGVTQTPRYLIKTRGQQVTLSCSPISGHRSVSWYQQTPGQGLQFLFEYFSETQRNKGNFPGRFSGRQFSNSRSEMNVSTLELGDSALYLCASSLVGGDDEQYFGPGTRLTVT.

This clonotype was picked up many times. This chain uses TRBV5-6 with TRBJ2-5; 8 nucleotides match TRBD1. Losses at the gene ends were 0 bases for V and 4 bases for J; bases not matched to a gene: 2. The CDR3 contains 14 residues. CDR1 SGHDT and CDR2 YYEEEE come from the germline V gene. CDR3: CASSLGGTGETQYF. The CDR3 DNA sequence: TGTGCCAGCAGCTTGGGAGGGACAGGAGAGACCCAGTACTTC.

Many counts were recorded for this clonotype. The J gene is TRBJ2-5, the V gene TRBV27, with D perhaps assigned TRBD1 or TRBD2 (6 bases each). Trimming removed 5 bases at V and 5 bases at J, with 24 bases between. CDR1 and CDR2 (germline): MNHEY, SMNVEV (reference sequence). The CDR3 is 17 amino acids. CDR3 in DNA: TGTGCCAGCAGTCCCGTCCGGGGTTGGGGGGCCTCGGAGACCCAGTACTTC. This gives the protein CASSPVRGWGASETQYF.

This clonotype was seen ten or more times. The genes are TRBV6-5 and TRBJ1-2; D remains ambiguous. CDR3 size: 12 residues. Germline CDR1 and CDR2: MNHEY and SVGAGI. V gave up 3 bases and J gave up 6 bases, with 8 bases separating them. As DNA, the CDR3 is TGTGCCAGCAGTTATAAGCGGGATGGCTACACCTTC. As protein: CASSYKRDGYTF.

This clonotype appeared a few times. One end of the junction varies from germline; a read error may be responsible. V gene TRBV9 combines with J gene TRBJ2-4, with D perhaps matching TRBD1 (6 bases). The CDR3 consists of 14 residues. Per the germline V gene, CDR1 is SGDLS and CDR2 is YYNGEE. The chain's CDR3 is CASSAGTQKNIQSF. CDR3 coding DNA: TGTGCCAGCAGCGCCGGGACACAGAAAAACATTCAGTCCTTC.

The count of this clonotype is one. The chain joins TRBV29-1 to TRBJ2-3; 8 nucleotides agree with TRBD1. The V gene's germline CDR1 is SQVTM and CDR2 ANQGSEA. This CDR3 region has 14 residues. The V segment lost 6 bases and the J segment 9 bases; nucleotides outside the gene matches: 14. The CDR3 protein is CSVSDRVPTGTQYF. CDR3 nucleotides: TGCAGCGTATCGGACAGGGTTCCAACGGGCACGCAGTATTTT.

This clonotype has only one observation. The chain combines TRBV7-6 with TRBJ1-4; D may be TRBD1 (6 bases). This CDR3 comprises 14 residues. V was shortened by 3 bases and J by 10 bases, with 15 bases between the two germline ends. Germline V gives CDR1 SGHVS, CDR2 FNYEAQ. This CDR3 is CASSFGGAGRKLFF. Written as DNA, the CDR3 is TGTGCCAGCAGCTTCGGGGGGGCGGGGAGAAAACTGTTTTTT.